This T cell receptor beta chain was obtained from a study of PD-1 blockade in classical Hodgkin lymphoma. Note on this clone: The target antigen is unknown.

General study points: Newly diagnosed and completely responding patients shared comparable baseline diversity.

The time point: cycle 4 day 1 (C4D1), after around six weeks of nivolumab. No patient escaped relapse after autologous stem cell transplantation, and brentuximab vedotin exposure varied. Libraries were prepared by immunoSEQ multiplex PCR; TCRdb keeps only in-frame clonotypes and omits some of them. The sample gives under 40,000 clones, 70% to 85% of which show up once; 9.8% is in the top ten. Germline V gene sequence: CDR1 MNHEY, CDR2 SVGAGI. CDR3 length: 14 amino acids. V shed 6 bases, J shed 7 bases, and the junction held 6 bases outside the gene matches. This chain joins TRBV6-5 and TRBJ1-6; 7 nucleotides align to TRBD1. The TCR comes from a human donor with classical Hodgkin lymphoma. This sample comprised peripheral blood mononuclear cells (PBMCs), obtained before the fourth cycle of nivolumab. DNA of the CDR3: TGTGCCAGCAGCCGACAGGGCTGGAATTCACCCCTCCACTTT. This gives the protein CASSRQGWNSPLHF.